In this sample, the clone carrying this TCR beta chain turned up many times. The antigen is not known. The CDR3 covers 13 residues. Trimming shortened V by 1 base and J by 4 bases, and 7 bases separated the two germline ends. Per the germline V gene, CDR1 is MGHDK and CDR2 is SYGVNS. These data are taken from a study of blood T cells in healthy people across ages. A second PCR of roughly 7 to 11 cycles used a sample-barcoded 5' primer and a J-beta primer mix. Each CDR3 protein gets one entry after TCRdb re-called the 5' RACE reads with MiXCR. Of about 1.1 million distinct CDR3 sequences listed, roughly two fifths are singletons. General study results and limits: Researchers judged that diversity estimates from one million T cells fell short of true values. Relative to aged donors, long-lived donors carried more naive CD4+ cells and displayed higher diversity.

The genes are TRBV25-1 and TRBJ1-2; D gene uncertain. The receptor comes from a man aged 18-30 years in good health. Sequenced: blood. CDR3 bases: TGTGCCAGCAGTGAATTGGGTCTCTATGGCTACACCTTC. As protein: CASSELGLYGYTF.